This TCR beta chain was captured by sequencing in a study of identical twins. This clonotype was seen many times. TCRdb reanalysed the 5' RACE reads using MiXCR and keeps one entry per CDR3 protein. The data hold roughly 690,000 distinct CDR3 sequences, with less than 7% observed a single time. The sequence was collected from a man aged 18 to 29 in good health. Sequencing was done on a sample of naive T cells sorted from blood.

The CDR3 nucleotides are TGTGCCAGCAGGGGCCTCCAGCCGGAGACCCAGTACTTC. As protein: CASRGLQPETQYF. The V and J genes are TRBV27 and TRBJ2-5; the D is unclear. The CDR3 runs 13 residues. V was clipped by 6 bases and J by 5 bases, with 13 bases between them. Per the germline V gene, CDR1 is MNHEY and CDR2 is SMNVEV (reference sequence).